This TCR beta chain originates from a study of OX40 agonist ivuxolimab in advanced cancers. The CDR3 extends over 15 amino acids. With 0 bases removed from V and 3 bases from J, the gap between germline ends came to 13 bases. Germline V gene lookup returns CDR1 SGHTS and CDR2 YDEGEE. Method: immunoSEQ multiplex PCR; TCRdb's copy keeps in-frame clones and lacks some. Of tens of thousands of clones in the sample, 73% were seen once. The TCR was taken from an adult with an advanced solid tumor such as melanoma, head and neck, liver or kidney cancer. The V gene is TRBV5-8, the J gene TRBJ2-7; possible D gene TRBD1, 5 bases. The specimen comprised CD4+ or CD8+ T cells sorted from blood, sampled in a trial of the OX40 agonist ivuxolimab. Written as DNA, the CDR3 is TGTGCCAGCAGCTTGGGATACGACAGAAGCTACGAGCAGTACTTC. Its translation is CASSLGYDRSYEQYF. The complete variable domain, with remaining parts taken from reference TRBV5-8 and TRBJ2-7, reads EAGVTQSPTHLIKTRGQQATLRCSPISGHTSVYWYQQALGLGLQFLLWYDEGEERNRGNFPPRFSGRQFPNYSSELNVNALELEDSALYLCASSLGYDRSYEQYFGPGTRLTVT.